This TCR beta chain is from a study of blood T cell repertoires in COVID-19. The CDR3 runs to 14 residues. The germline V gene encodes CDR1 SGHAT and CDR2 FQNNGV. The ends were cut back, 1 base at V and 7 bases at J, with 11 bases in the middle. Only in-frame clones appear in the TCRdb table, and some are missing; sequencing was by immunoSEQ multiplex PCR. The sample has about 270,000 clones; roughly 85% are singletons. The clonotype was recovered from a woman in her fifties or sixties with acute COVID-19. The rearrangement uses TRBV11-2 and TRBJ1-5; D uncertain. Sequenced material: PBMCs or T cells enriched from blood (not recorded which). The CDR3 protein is CASSLGAGQQPQHF. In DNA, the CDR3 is TGTGCCAGCAGCTTAGGCGCGGGTCAGCAGCCCCAGCATTTT.